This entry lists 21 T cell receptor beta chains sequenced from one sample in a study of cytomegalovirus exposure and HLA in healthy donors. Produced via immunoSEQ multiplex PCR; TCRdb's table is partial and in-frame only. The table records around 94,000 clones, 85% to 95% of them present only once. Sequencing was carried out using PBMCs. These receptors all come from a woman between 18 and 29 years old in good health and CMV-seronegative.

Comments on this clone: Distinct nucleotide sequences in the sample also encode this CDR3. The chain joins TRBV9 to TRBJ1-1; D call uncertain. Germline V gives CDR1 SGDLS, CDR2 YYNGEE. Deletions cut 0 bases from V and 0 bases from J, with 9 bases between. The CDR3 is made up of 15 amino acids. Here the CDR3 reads CASSVEPVMNTEAFF. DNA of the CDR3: TGTGCCAGCAGCGTAGAACCAGTGATGAACACTGAAGCTTTCTTT.

For the CDR3, the DNA is TGTGCCAGCATCGACCTAGGCCGGCCAAACACTGAAGCTTTCTTT. Translated: CASIDLGRPNTEAFF. The J gene is TRBJ1-1, the V gene TRBV2; no firm D call. The CDR3 spans 15 residues. Trimming stripped 7 bases from V and 2 bases from J, with 17 bases between. Per germline, CDR1 SNHLY and CDR2 FYNNEI.

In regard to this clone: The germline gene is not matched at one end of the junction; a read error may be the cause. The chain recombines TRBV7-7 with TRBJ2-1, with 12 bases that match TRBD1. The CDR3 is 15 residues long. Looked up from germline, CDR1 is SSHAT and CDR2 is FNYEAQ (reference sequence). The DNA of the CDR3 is TGTGCTAGCAGCCCGGGACAGGGGGCAGTAAATGAGCAGTTCTTC. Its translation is CASSPGQGAVNEQFF. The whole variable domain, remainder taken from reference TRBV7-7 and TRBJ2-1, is GAGVSQSPRYKVTKRGQDVTLRCDPISSHATLYWYQQALGQGPEFLTYFNYEAQPDKSGLPSDRFSAERPEGSISTLTIQRTEQRDSAMYRCASSPGQGAVNEQFFGPGTRLTVL.

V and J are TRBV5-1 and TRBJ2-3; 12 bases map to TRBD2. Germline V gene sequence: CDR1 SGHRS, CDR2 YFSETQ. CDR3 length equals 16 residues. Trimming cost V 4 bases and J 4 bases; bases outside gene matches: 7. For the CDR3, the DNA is TGCGCCAGCAGCACATTTCCTAGCGGGGGGGCAGATACGCAGTATTTT. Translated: CASSTFPSGGADTQYF.

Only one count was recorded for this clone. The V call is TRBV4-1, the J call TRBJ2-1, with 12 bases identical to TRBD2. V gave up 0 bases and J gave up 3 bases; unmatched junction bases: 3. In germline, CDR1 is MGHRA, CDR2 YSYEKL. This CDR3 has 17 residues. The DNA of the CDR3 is TGCGCCAGCAGCCAAGATTTGACTAGCGGGGGCTACAATGAGCAGTTCTTC. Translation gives CASSQDLTSGGYNEQFF.

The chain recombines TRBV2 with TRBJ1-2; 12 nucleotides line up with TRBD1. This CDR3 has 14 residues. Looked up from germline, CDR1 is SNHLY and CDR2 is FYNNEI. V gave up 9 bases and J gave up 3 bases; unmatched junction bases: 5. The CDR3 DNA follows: TGTGCCAGGGGACAGGGGGCGGGGTACTATGGCTACACCTTC. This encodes CARGQGAGYYGYTF.

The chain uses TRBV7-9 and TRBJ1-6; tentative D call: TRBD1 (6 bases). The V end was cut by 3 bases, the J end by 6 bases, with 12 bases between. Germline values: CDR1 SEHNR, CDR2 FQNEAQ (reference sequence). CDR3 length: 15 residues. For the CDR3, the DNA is TGTGCCAGCAGCTTGGGTCCACAGGGTAATTCACCCCTCCACTTT. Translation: CASSLGPQGNSPLHF. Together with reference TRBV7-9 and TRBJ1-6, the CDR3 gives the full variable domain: DTGVSQNPRHKITKRGQNVTFRCDPISEHNRLYWYRQTLGQGPEFLTYFQNEAQLEKSRLLSDRFSAERPKGSFSTLEIQRTEQGDSAMYLCASSLGPQGNSPLHFGNGTRLTVT.

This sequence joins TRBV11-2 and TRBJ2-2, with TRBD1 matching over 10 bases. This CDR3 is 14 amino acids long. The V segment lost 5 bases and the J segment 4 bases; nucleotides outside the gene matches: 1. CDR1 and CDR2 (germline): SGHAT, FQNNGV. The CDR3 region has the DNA TGTGCCAGCAGCCGGGACAGGGGCACCGGGGAGCTGTTTTTT. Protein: CASSRDRGTGELFF.

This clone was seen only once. The CDR3 spells CASSAGTSGSHEQFF. CDR3 coding DNA: TGTGCCAGCAGCGCAGGGACTAGCGGGAGCCATGAGCAGTTCTTC. V is TRBV9 and J is TRBJ2-1, with 14 bases aligning to TRBD2. With V trimmed by 3 bases and J by 8 bases, 4 bases remained unmatched. The CDR3 runs to 15 residues. Germline V gene data show CDR1 as SGDLS and CDR2 as YYNGEE.

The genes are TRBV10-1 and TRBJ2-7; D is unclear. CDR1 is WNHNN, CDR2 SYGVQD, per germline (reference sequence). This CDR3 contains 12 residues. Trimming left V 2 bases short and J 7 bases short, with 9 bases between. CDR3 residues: CASSETPREQYF. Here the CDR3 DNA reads TGCGCCAGCAGTGAGACCCCTAGGGAGCAGTACTTC.

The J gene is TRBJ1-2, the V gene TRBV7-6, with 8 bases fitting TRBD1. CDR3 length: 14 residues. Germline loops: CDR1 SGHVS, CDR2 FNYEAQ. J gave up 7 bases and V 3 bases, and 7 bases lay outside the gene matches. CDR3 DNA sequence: TGTGCCAGCAGCTTTGACAGGGGCGGTCGTGGCTACACCTTC. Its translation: CASSFDRGGRGYTF.

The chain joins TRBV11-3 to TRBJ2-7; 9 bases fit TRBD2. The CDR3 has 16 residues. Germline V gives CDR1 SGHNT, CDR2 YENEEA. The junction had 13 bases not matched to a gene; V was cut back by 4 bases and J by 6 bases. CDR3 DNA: TGTGCCAGCAGCTCAAGGTCTAGCGGGGTCGCTCTCGAGCAGTACTTC. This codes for CASSSRSSGVALEQYF.

CDR3 coding DNA: TGTGCCAGCAGCTTAACGTCCGGTTCAGGGGGCGAGACCCAGTACTTC. Encoded protein: CASSLTSGSGGETQYF. The chain couples TRBV7-3 to TRBJ2-5; TRBD1 agrees at 8 bases. Germline assignment: CDR1 SGHTA and CDR2 FQGTGA. Losses at the gene ends were 0 bases for V and 5 bases for J; bases not matched to a gene: 8. The CDR3 is 16 residues long.

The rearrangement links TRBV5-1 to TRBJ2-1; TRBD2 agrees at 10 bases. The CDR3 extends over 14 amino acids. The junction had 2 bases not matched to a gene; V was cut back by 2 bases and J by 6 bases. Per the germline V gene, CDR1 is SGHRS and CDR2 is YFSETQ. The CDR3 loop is CASSFGLAVNEQFF. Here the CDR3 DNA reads TGCGCCAGCAGCTTTGGACTAGCGGTCAATGAGCAGTTCTTC.

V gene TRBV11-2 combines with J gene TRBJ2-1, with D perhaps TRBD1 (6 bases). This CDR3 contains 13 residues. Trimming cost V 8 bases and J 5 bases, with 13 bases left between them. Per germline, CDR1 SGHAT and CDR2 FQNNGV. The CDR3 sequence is CASAGGRNNEQFF. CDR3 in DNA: TGTGCCAGCGCTGGGGGCCGAAACAATGAGCAGTTCTTC.

The CDR3 sequence is CASSGLPRANTGELFF. CDR3 bases: TGTGCCAGCAGTGGACTACCCCGCGCGAACACCGGGGAGCTGTTTTTT. The rearrangement uses TRBV25-1 and TRBJ2-2; TRBD2 is a possible D gene (5 bases). CDR3 length: 16 amino acids. V lost 4 bases and J 0 bases, leaving 12 bases between the germline ends. Germline assignment: CDR1 MGHDK and CDR2 SYGVNS.

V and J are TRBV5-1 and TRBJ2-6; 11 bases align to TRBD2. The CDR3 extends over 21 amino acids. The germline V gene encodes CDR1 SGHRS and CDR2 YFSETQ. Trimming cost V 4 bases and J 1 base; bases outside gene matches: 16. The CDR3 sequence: CASSPRLAGGPSISGANVLTF. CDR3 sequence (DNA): TGCGCCAGCAGCCCCCGGCTAGCGGGAGGTCCATCCATTTCTGGGGCCAACGTCCTGACTTTC. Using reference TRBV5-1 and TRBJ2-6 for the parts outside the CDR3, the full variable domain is KAGVTQTPRYLIKTRGQQVTLSCSPISGHRSVSWYQQTPGQGLQFLFEYFSETQRNKGNFPGRFSGRQFSNSRSEMNVSTLELGDSALYLCASSPRLAGGPSISGANVLTFGAGSRLTVL.

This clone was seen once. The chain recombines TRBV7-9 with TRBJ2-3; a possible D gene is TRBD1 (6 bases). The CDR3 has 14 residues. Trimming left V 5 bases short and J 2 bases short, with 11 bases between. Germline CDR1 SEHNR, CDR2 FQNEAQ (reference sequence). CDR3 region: CASSPDRSTDTQYF. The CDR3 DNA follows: TGTGCCAGCAGCCCCGACAGGTCCACAGATACGCAGTATTTT.

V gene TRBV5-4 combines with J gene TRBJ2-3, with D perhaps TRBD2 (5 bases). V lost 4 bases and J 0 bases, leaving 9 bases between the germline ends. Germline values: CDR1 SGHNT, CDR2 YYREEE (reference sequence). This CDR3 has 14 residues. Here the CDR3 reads CASSPSGSTDTQYF. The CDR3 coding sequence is TGTGCCAGCAGCCCGTCGGGGAGCACAGATACGCAGTATTTT.

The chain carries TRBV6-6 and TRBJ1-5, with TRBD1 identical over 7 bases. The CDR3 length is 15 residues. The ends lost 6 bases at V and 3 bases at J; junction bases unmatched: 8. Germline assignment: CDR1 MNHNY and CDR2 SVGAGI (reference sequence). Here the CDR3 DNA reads TGTGCCAGCAGGGATCGGGACAGACCCAATCAGCCCCAGCATTTT. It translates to CASRDRDRPNQPQHF.

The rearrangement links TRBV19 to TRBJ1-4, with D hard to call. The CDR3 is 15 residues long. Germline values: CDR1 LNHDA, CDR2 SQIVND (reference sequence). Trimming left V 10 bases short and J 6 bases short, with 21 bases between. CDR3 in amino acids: CATTYGISGDEKLFF. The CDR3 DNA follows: TGTGCCACCACATATGGGATCTCGGGAGATGAAAAACTGTTTTTT.